This T cell receptor (beta chain) was identified in a study of technical replicates of blood from a handful of donors. Assay used: immunoSEQ multiplex PCR; TCRdb lists only in-frame clones, some missing. The sample has 60,000 to 90,000 clones, around 95% seen once. Specimen: T cells isolated from PBMCs. This TCR was recovered from a human donor in good health.

As DNA, the CDR3 is TGTGCCAGCAGTTTTCAGGAGGGACTTAGCAAGGGGAACATTCAGTACTTC. Amino acid sequence: CASSFQEGLSKGNIQYF. The chain couples TRBV28 to TRBJ2-4; weak D call: TRBD2 (6 bases). CDR1 and CDR2 (germline): MDHEN, SYDVKM. The V end was cut by 3 bases, the J end by 7 bases, with 22 bases between. This CDR3 comprises 17 residues. The full variable domain, its missing parts supplied by reference TRBV28 and TRBJ2-4, is DVKVTQSSRYLVKRTGEKVFLECVQDMDHENMFWYRQDPGLGLRLIYFSYDVKMKEKGDIPEGYSVSREKKERFSLILESASTNQTSMYLCASSFQEGLSKGNIQYFGAGTRLSVL.